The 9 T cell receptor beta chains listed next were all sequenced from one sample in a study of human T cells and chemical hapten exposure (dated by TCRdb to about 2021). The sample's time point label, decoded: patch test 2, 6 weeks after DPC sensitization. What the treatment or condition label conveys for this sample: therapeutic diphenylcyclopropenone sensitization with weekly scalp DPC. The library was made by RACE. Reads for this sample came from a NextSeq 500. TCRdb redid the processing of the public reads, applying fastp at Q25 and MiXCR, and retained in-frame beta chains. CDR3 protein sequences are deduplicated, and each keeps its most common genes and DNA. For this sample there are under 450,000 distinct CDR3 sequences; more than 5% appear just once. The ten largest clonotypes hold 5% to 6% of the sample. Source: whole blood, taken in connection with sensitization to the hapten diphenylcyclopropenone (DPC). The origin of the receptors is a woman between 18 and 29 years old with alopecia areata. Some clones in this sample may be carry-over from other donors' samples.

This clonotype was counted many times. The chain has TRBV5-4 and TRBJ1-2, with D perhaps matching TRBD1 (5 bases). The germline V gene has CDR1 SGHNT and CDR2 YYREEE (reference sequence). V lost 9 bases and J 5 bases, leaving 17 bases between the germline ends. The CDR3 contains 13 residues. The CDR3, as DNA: TGTGCCACAGATCGGGGTGAGGGGTATGGCTACACCTTC. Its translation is CATDRGEGYGYTF.

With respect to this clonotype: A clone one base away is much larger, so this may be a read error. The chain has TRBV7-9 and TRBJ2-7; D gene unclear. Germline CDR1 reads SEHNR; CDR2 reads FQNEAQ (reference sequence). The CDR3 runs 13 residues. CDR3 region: CTSSPDTTYVQYF. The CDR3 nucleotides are TGTACCAGCAGCCCTGACACGACGTACGTGCAGTACTTC. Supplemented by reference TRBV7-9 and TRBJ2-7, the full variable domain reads DTGVSQNPRHKITKRGQNVTFRCDPISEHNRLYWYRQTLGQGPEFLTYFQNEAQLEKSRLLSDRFSAERPKGSFSTLEIQRTEQGDSAMYLCTSSPDTTYVQYFGPGTRLTVT.

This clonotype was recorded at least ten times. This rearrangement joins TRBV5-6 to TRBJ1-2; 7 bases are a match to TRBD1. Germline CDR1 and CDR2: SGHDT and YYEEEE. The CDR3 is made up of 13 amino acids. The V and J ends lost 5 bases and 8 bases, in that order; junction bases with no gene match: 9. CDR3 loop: CASRKNRGLGYTF. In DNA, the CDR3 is TGTGCCAGCAGGAAGAACAGGGGATTGGGCTACACCTTC.

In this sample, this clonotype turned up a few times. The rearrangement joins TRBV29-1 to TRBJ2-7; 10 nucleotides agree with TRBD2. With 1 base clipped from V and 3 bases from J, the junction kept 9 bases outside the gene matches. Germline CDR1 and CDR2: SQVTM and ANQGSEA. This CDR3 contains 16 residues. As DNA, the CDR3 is TGCAGCGTTGAAGGGGGTCTAGCGGGGGCCCTCTACGAGCAGTACTTC. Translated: CSVEGGLAGALYEQYF.

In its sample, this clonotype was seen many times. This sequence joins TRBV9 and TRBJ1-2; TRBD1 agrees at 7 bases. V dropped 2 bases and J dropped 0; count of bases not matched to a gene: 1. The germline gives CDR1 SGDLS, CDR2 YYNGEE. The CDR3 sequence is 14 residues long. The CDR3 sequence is CASSVQGANYGYTF. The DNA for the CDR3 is TGTGCCAGCAGCGTTCAGGGGGCTAACTATGGCTACACCTTC.

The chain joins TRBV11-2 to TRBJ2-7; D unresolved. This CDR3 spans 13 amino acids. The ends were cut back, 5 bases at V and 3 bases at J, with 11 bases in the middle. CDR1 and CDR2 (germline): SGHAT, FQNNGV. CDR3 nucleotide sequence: TGTGCCAGCAGCCCACGTCGGTTCTACGAGCAGTACTTC. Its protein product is CASSPRRFYEQYF.

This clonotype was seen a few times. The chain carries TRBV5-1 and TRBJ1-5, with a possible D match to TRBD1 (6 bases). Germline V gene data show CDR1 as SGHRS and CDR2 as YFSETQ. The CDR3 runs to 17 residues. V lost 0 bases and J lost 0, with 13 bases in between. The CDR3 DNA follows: TGCGCCAGCAGCTTGGGAGAGGGGGGTGATAGCAATCAGCCCCAGCATTTT. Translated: CASSLGEGGDSNQPQHF.

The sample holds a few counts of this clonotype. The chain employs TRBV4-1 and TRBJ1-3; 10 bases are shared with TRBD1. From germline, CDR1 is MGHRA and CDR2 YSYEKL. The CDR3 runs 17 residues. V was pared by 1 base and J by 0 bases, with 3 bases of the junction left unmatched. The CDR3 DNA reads TGCGCCAGCAGCCAAGTGGGGACAGGGGTCTCTGGAAACACCATATATTTT. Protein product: CASSQVGTGVSGNTIYF.

Here the CDR3 DNA reads TGCGCCAGCAGCCGGGACAGGTCAAATTCACCCCTCCACTTT. It specifies CASSRDRSNSPLHF. V and J are TRBV5-1 and TRBJ1-6; TRBD1 aligns across 8 bases. CDR3 length: 14 residues. The V segment lost 4 bases and the J segment 7 bases; nucleotides outside the gene matches: 4. Germline V gives CDR1 SGHRS, CDR2 YFSETQ.